This T cell receptor (beta chain) was identified in a study of blood T cell repertoires in COVID-19. As for the study in general: The study drew acute and convalescent COVID-19 samples from the United States, Italy and Spain. In each case, the material was cDNA or gDNA derived from T cells, B-cell-depleted T cells, or PBMCs.

Measured with immunoSEQ multiplex PCR; TCRdb has only the in-frame clones, and not every one. The profile shows tens of thousands of clones, less than 95% of them singletons. There are 15 residues in the CDR3. Trimming removed 5 bases from V and 4 bases from J; junction bases left unmatched: 8. Per the germline V gene, CDR1 is SGHDT and CDR2 is YYEEEE. Specimen: peripheral blood. This chain connects TRBV5-6 to TRBJ1-4; 7 bases line up with TRBD1. This sequence originates from a human donor with active COVID-19. The donor label of this sample is uncertain. CDR3 sequence: CASRLDRDINEKLFF. CDR3 nucleotide sequence: TGTGCCAGCAGGCTCGACAGGGACATTAATGAAAAACTGTTTTTT.